One and the same sample provided the 14 T cell receptor beta chains below, sequenced in a study of T cells in Graves' hyperthyroidism and ophthalmopathy (dated by TCRdb to the late 2010s). The library was obtained by multiplex PCR. Instrument used: Illumina HiSeq 2000. The TCR beta CDR3 regions were amplified from the RNA transcripts. The first round of RT-PCR for the TCR CDR3 was performed with the HTBI primer set and the Qiagen OneStep RT-PCR kit. TCRdb passed the public sequencing reads through fastp at Q25 and MiXCR, retaining productive beta sequences. CDR3 protein sequences are deduplicated, and each keeps its most common genes and DNA. The sample table contains a few hundred thousand distinct CDR3 sequences; only one count was recorded for under 15% of them. Of the sample, about 30% falls within the top ten clones. The sample consisted of blood. These receptors were obtained from a woman between 25 and 40 years old with Graves' hyperthyroidism.

V gene TRBV5-1 combines with J gene TRBJ2-7; TRBD1 aligns across 7 bases. The junction had 4 bases not matched to a gene; V was cut back by 4 bases and J by 6 bases. The CDR3 spans 12 residues. CDR1 SGHRS and CDR2 YFSETQ come from the germline V gene. CDR3 bases: TGCGCCAGCAGCCCCGGGACAGCCGAGCAGTACTTC. It yields the protein CASSPGTAEQYF.

This clonotype was seen ten or more times. This rearrangement joins TRBV20-1 to TRBJ2-7; D unclear. V was cut by 2 bases and J by 3 bases, with 8 bases left in between. Germline assignment: CDR1 DFQATT and CDR2 SNEGSKA (reference sequence). The CDR3 is made up of 12 amino acids. CDR3 amino acids: CSARSDGYEQYF. As DNA, the CDR3 is TGCAGTGCTAGATCCGACGGCTACGAGCAGTACTTC.

This clonotype has ten or more counts. V is TRBV10-3 and J is TRBJ2-7, with 12 positions matching TRBD2. The V segment lost 6 bases and the J segment 1 base; nucleotides outside the gene matches: 10. Germline V CDR1 and CDR2: ENHRY, SYGVKD. The CDR3 loop spans 17 amino acids. CDR3 nucleotide sequence: TGTGCCATCAGGGATCTAGCGGGAGGGCCCACTTCCTACGAGCAGTACTTC. Its protein is CAIRDLAGGPTSYEQYF.

This clonotype was seen more than once but under ten times. J is TRBJ2-3 and V is TRBV7-9; D may be TRBD1 (5 bases). The V and J ends lost 2 bases and 4 bases respectively, with 10 bases between them. CDR3 length: 14 residues. Per germline, CDR1 SEHNR and CDR2 FQNEAQ (reference sequence). CDR3 bases: TGTGCCAGCAGCTTATTCGGCAGGGCAGATACGCAGTATTTT. Its translation is CASSLFGRADTQYF.

The rearrangement links TRBV28 to TRBJ1-5; D is undetermined. CDR1 is MDHEN and CDR2 is SYDVKM in the germline V gene. CDR3 length: 14 amino acids. The ends were cut back, 8 bases at V and 6 bases at J, with 17 bases in the middle. Written as DNA, the CDR3 is TGTGCCAGCCAGTACCGAGCTCCATTTCAGCCCCAGCATTTT. Amino acid sequence: CASQYRAPFQPQHF.

Many counts were recorded for this clonotype. The V call is TRBV27, the J call TRBJ1-4; 7 bases are shared with TRBD1. The CDR3 spans 15 residues. V trimming: 5 bases; J trimming: 5 bases; junction bases outside the gene matches: 8. The germline gives CDR1 MNHEY, CDR2 SMNVEV (reference sequence). This CDR3 reads CASSPWDRLNEKLFF. CDR3 nucleotides: TGTGCCAGCAGTCCTTGGGACAGACTGAATGAAAAACTGTTTTTT.

This clonotype was found a few times. The chain joins TRBV20-1 to TRBJ2-7; 8 positions agree with TRBD2. The germline gives CDR1 DFQATT, CDR2 SNEGSKA (reference sequence). This CDR3 has 14 residues. The junction had 7 bases not matched to a gene; V was cut back by 2 bases and J by 4 bases. CDR3 nucleotides: TGCAGTGCTAGACCGGGAGGGCGGGAGTACGAGCAGTACTTC. It codes for CSARPGGREYEQYF.

The chain employs TRBV29-1 and TRBJ2-7, with D tentatively TRBD2 (6 bases). Deletions cut 0 bases from V and 5 bases from J, with 14 bases between. Germline-derived CDR1 and CDR2 are SQVTM and ANQGSEA. This CDR3 comprises 14 residues. The DNA for the CDR3 is TGCAGCGTTGAAGATCGGGCAGGGAGGAACGAGCAGTACTTC. Translation: CSVEDRAGRNEQYF.

This clonotype showed up many times. The chain uses TRBV12-3 or TRBV12-4 and TRBJ2-2, with D unresolved. The V and J ends lost 0 bases and 4 bases respectively, with 18 bases between them. The CDR3 is made up of 18 amino acids. The CDR3 nucleotides are TGTGCCAGCAGTTTAGCGCTAACTGGGGTCTTCGGCACCGGGGAGCTGTTTTTT. Protein sequence: CASSLALTGVFGTGELFF.

Notes on this clonotype: Possible read error: a much larger clone is one base away. The gene calls are TRBV5-5 and TRBJ1-5, with 7 bases that match TRBD1. Germline assignment: CDR1 SGHKS and CDR2 YYEKEE (reference sequence). J gave up 0 bases and V 7 bases, and 19 bases lay outside the gene matches. The CDR3 runs 19 residues. The CDR3 reads CASGDGPGQTRYSNQPQHF. The CDR3 coding sequence is TGTGCCAGCGGAGATGGTCCGGGACAGACCCGATATAGCAATCAGCCCCAGCATTTT. Using reference TRBV5-5 and TRBJ1-5 for the parts outside the CDR3, the full variable domain is DAGVTQSPTHLIKTRGQQVTLRCSPISGHKSVSWYQQVLGQGPQFIFQYYEKEERGRGNFPDRFSARQFPNYSSELNVNALLLGDSALYLCASGDGPGQTRYSNQPQHFGDGTRLSIL.

This clonotype was observed at least ten times. V and J are TRBV24-1 and TRBJ1-1, with TRBD1 identical over 9 bases. With 8 bases clipped from V and 1 base from J, the junction kept 4 bases outside the gene matches. The length of the CDR3 is 14 residues. Germline CDR1 KGHDR, CDR2 SFDVKD. CDR3 nucleotides: TGTGCCACCACTAGGGACAGGGCGAACACTGAAGCTTTCTTT. This gives the protein CATTRDRANTEAFF.

The chain carries TRBV25-1 and TRBJ2-2; TRBD1 or TRBD2 may be the D gene (5 bases each). The V end lost 5 bases, the J end lost 4 bases, and 14 bases lay between the germline ends. This CDR3 has 15 amino acids. CDR1 is MGHDK and CDR2 is SYGVNS in the germline V gene. CDR3 DNA sequence: TGTGCCAGCAGTTACCGGGGCTTTGGCACCGGGGAGCTGTTTTTT. Protein sequence: CASSYRGFGTGELFF. The full variable domain, in which reference TRBV25-1 and TRBJ2-2 provide the parts outside the CDR3, is EADIYQTPRYLVIGTGKKITLECSQTMGHDKMYWYQQDPGMELHLIHYSYGVNSTEKGDLSSESTVSRIRTEHFPLTLESARPSHTSQYLCASSYRGFGTGELFFGEGSRLTVL.

This clonotype came up a few times. This chain connects TRBV28 to TRBJ1-2, with TRBD1 matching 7 bases. Looked up from germline, CDR1 is MDHEN and CDR2 is SYDVKM. This CDR3 spans 13 amino acids. V shed 5 bases and J 4 bases; nucleotides not matched to a gene: 4. The DNA of the CDR3 is TGTGCCAGCAGTCGGGACAGACCCTATGGCTACACCTTC. This gives the protein CASSRDRPYGYTF.

This clonotype appeared many times. The rearrangement uses TRBV30 and TRBJ2-2; 11 bases are shared with TRBD2. Germline CDR1 is GTSNPN and CDR2 is SVGIG (reference sequence). Unmatched junction bases numbered 3, after V lost 3 bases and J lost 6 bases. The CDR3 has 14 residues. The CDR3 here is CAWRSLAGAGELFF. The CDR3 bases are TGTGCCTGGAGATCACTAGCGGGGGCCGGGGAGCTGTTTTTT.